The sequence of this T cell receptor beta chain was determined in a study of blood T cell repertoires in COVID-19. The protocol was immunoSEQ multiplex PCR, while the TCRdb copy is restricted to in-frame clones and leaves out a portion. The table has around 180,000 clones, over 80% seen once. Germline values: CDR1 SGHTA, CDR2 FQGNSA. The CDR3 loop spans 15 amino acids. The V end lost 1 base, the J end lost 11 bases, and 20 bases lay between the germline ends. The source of this sequence is a woman in her twenties or thirties with acute or convalescent COVID-19. Sequences were obtained from peripheral blood. The rearrangement links TRBV7-2 to TRBJ1-1; D possibly corresponds to TRBD1 (5 bases). The CDR3 nucleotides are TGTGCCAGCAGCTTAGGGGGGGAAGCCTTATCTCACGCTTTCTTT. Translation gives CASSLGGEALSHAFF. Variable domain in full (rest from reference TRBV7-2 and TRBJ1-1): GAGVSQSPSNKVTEKGKDVELRCDPISGHTALYWYRQSLGQGLEFLIYFQGNSAPDKSGLPSDRFSAERTGGSVSTLTIQRTQQEDSAVYLCASSLGGEALSHAFFGQGTRLTVV.